This T cell receptor beta chain was identified in a study of T cell responses to AZD1222 COVID-19 vaccine. V was cut by 0 bases and J by 0 bases, with 10 bases left in between. The germline CDR1 and CDR2 sequences are SGDLS and YYNGEE. The CDR3 is 15 amino acids. The assay was immunoSEQ multiplex PCR, and TCRdb's table has in-frame clones only and misses some. In the table there are 150,000 to 200,000 clones, about 88% of which are singletons. As regards this clone: The antigen is undetermined.

Points from the study as a whole: Nearly half of spike-specific TCRs reportedly target variant regions that are unmutated in the B.1.351 and B.1.1.7 variants.

This specimen consisted of peripheral blood, obtained 28 days after the second AZD1222 dose. V gene TRBV9 combines with J gene TRBJ2-7; tentatively, D is TRBD1 (6 bases). This receptor was identified in an adult who received the AZD1222 COVID-19 vaccine. CDR3 bases: TGTGCCAGCAGCGTAGAATCAGGGGACTCCTACGAGCAGTACTTC. Translation gives CASSVESGDSYEQYF.